This T cell receptor beta chain was sequenced in a study of cytotoxic CD8 clonotypes in ibrutinib-treated CLL listed by TCRdb under 2021. For the study in its entirety: The cohort had ten to twelve relapsed/refractory and around 15 treatment-naive patients; approximately 18 were IGHV unmutated. Responses were partial in roughly 24 patients and complete in 2; after median approximately 5.5 years follow-up, roughly 14 stayed in remission and some twelve progressed. Samples at response were collected after a median of roughly twelve months of treatment, with a range of roughly 6 to 40 months. On average, each sample had about 260,000 productive templates and approximately 85,000 productive rearrangements. Longitudinal samples were obtainable from about 30% of the roughly 90 participants in the trial. Cryopreserved peripheral blood mononuclear cells were collected at three points: before therapy, at response, and at either sustained remission or disease progression. All remission and progressive disease samples were collected while patients were still receiving ibrutinib. On the study overall, not on this receptor specifically: Sampling times were not matched between patients in sustained remission and patients whose disease was progressing, and lymph node repertoires were not examined. Baseline clonality exceeded that of age-matched healthy donors and correlated strongly with circulating CD8+ T-cell counts. Clonality rose at ibrutinib response, remained stable during sustained remission, and dropped back toward baseline at progression. Public clonotypes were rare and either shrank or stayed stable during treatment, and the rise in clonality at ibrutinib response reflected expansion of private clonotypes.

Its CDR3 holds 14 amino acids, cysteine through phenylalanine. The sequence is cut down to CDR3 DNA, 42 bases in frame from base 1. As encoded in the germline V gene (reference sequence), CDR1 is GTSNPN while CDR2 is SVGIG. The germline ends are 8 bases apart after V is trimmed by 2 bases and J by 3 bases. Note on this clone: Its antigen is currently not known. Base qualities are not at hand, and no much larger clone is one base apart.

Each clonotype received, on average, about 10x coverage in deep resolution sequencing performed on a MiSeq, where the target depth lay between 1 in 1 million and 1 in 200,000 T cells. The immunoSEQ hsTCRB Kit was used to generate TCR beta libraries. The authors' pipeline ran thus. The data were analyzed with ImmunoSEQ Analyzer and ImmunoSEQ Data Assistant, and V, D and J gene assignments followed IMGT definitions. Clonality was computed as one minus normalized Shannon entropy of productive rearrangement frequencies, ranging from 0 to 1. Only overrepresented clonotypes making up at least 0.05% of each patient's repertoire were included in the public clonotype analysis. Some twelve age-matched healthy donor repertoires from immuneACCESS were used as controls for clonality. TCRdb took over this immuneACCESS table, retaining in-frame rearrangements with V and J assigned. Such tables are incomplete; in checked studies, under half of the missing clones stem from an unresolved V gene, and the remainder is unexplained. V, J and clone size were drawn from that table, and D and trimming were deduced from the DNA. The sample yields about 120,000 clones; 58% were counted once. 37% of the sample lies in the top ten.

The time point label for this specimen denotes: roughly 2 years on ibrutinib. For TCR beta library preparation, 1.5 to 2 micrograms of genomic DNA were isolated from cryopreserved PBMCs. Longitudinal blood samples from CLL patients on ibrutinib monotherapy underwent high-throughput TCR beta sequencing. Patients were enrolled in a phase 2 open-label single-center ibrutinib monotherapy trial. The source is a human donor with chronic lymphocytic leukemia. Rearrangement joined TRBV30 to TRBJ2-6; the D gene is perhaps TRBD1 or TRBD2, as each covers 5 bases. The sequenced sample was PBMCs, obtained after 24 months of ibrutinib treatment. The CDR3 region: CAWSSGLGANVLTF. The bases read TGTGCCTGGAGTTCGGGGCTTGGGGCCAACGTCCTGACTTTC. Reference TRBV30 and TRBJ2-6 proteins supply the regions before and after the CDR3; the full variable domain is: SQTIHQWPATLVQPVGSPLSLECTVEGTSNPNLYWYRQAAGRGLQLLFYSVGIGQISSEVPQNLSASRPQDRQFILSSKKLLLSDSGFYLCAWSSGLGANVLTFGAGSRLTVL.